This T cell receptor (beta chain) emerged from a study of T-cell reconstitution after alpha-beta-depleted transplantation in children. General study results and limits: Diversity of TCRbeta at day 60 was high in some patients, arising from surviving recipient T cells and thymic progenitors. At around two months after transplant, the alpha-beta T cells were reportedly derived from several hundred expanded clones that came from non-depleted graft cells.

The germline gives CDR1 SGHRS, CDR2 YFSETQ. The CDR3 has 13 residues. V dropped 0 bases and J dropped 9 bases, with 10 bases sitting between them. Molecular barcoding with unique molecular identifiers was used for the TCRbeta library. TCRdb re-analysed the PCR reads in MiXCR, keeping a single row per CDR3 protein. The data hold about 900,000 distinct CDR3 sequences, with less than 30% observed a single time. This clonotype was counted a few times. What it recognizes is unknown. The chain couples TRBV5-1 to TRBJ2-1, with D unclear. The source material was PBMCs, mostly from graft donor cells, sampled 360 days after TCRalphabeta/CD19-depleted stem cell transplant. This receptor was identified in a boy younger than two who had a stem cell transplant for SCID, so the T cells may come from the graft donor. The CDR3: CASSLEAWGEQFF. CDR3 in DNA: TGCGCCAGCAGCTTGGAGGCTTGGGGTGAGCAGTTCTTC.